This T cell receptor (beta chain) was obtained from a study of blood T cell repertoires in COVID-19 (TCRdb year 2020). Broadly, across the study: Collaborator samples came from the United States, Italy and Spain and covered acute and convalescent phases of COVID-19. The dataset comprised deeply sampled blood TCRbeta repertoires from subjects exposed to, actively infected with, or recovered from COVID-19. The material from the prospective study consisted of cDNA or gDNA derived from T cells, B-cell-depleted T cells, or PBMCs. Where available, HLA class I and class II types were taken from metadata supplied by the sample provider and were not determined by assay-based typing. The sample metadata nearly always contained a de-identified subject ID, COVID-19 status, age in years and sex. The repertoires were made available in a free public database intended to serve as a resource for research on the immune response to SARS-CoV-2. The samples were drawn from the first 160 participants of the ongoing ImmuneRACE study and from 950 to 1,500 subjects provided by 6 global collaborators.

At the junction V is shortened by 1 base and J by 8 bases, with 15 bases in between. The germline V gene yields SNHLY for CDR1 and FYNNEI for CDR2. The CDR3 sequence holds 15 residues, the cysteine and phenylalanine included. Of the read, only the CDR3 DNA is kept; its 45 bases are in frame from base 1. A word on this clone: The antigen it recognizes is unknown. Within one base of it there is no much larger clone, and no base qualities were kept.

On the study overall, not on this receptor specifically: The quantity of clinical and demographic metadata differed by source and by participant and was supplied without curation.

TCRbeta CDR3 regions were amplified from genomic DNA by means of the immunoSEQ Assay, a bias-controlled multiplex PCR. In the source study's methods: The number of nucleated cells in each sample was estimated from the amplification of reference gene primers within the assay. To quantify the absolute abundance of each unique TCRbeta CDR3 rearrangement, sequence reads were collapsed and filtered. For each sample, productive Simpson clonality was calculated as the square root of Simpson's diversity index over productive rearrangements. TCRdb took over this immuneACCESS table, retaining in-frame rearrangements with V and J assigned. Such tables are incomplete; in checked studies, under half of the missing clones stem from an unresolved V gene, and the remainder is unexplained. V and J calls and clone size follow that table, whereas D and trimming were derived from the DNA. This sample comprises hundreds of thousands of clones, nearly 90% of them detected only once. The ten largest clones take up roughly 3.1% of the sample.

Collaborating institutions collected whole blood in K2EDTA tubes following their own protocols. For TCRbeta analysis, collaborator samples were shipped as frozen whole blood, as isolated PBMCs, or as DNA extracted from either sample type. Rearrangement joined TRBV2 to TRBJ1-5; the D region possibly corresponds to TRBD1 (6 bases align). The specimen sequenced was peripheral blood. The TCR originated in a man aged 18 to 29 with active or convalescent COVID-19. The CDR3 corresponds to CASSEGTAPREPQHF. The nucleotide sequence is given as TGTGCCAGCAGTGAAGGGACAGCCCCTCGGGAGCCCCAGCATTTT.